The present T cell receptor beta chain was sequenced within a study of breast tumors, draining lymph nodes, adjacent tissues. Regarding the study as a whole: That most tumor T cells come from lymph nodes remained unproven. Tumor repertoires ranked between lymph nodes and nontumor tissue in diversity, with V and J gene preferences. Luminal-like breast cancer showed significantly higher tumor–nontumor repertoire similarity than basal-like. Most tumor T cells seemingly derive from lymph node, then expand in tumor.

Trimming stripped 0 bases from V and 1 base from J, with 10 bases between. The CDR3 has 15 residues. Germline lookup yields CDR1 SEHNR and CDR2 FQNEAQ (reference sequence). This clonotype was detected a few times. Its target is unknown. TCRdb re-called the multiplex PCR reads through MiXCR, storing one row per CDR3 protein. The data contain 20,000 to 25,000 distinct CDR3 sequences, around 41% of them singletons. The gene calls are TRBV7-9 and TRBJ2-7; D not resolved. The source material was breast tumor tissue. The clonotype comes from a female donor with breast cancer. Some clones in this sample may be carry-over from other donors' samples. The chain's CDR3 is CASSLAPETSYEQYF. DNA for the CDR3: TGTGCCAGCAGCTTAGCCCCCGAAACATCCTACGAGCAGTACTTC. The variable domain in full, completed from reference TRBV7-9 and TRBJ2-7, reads DTGVSQNPRHKITKRGQNVTFRCDPISEHNRLYWYRQTLGQGPEFLTYFQNEAQLEKSRLLSDRFSAERPKGSFSTLEIQRTEQGDSAMYLCASSLAPETSYEQYFGPGTRLTVT.